The 23 T cell receptor beta chains listed next were all sequenced from one sample in a study of CD8+CD57+ T cells in acquired aplastic anemia. All patients picked for sequencing had shown, by flow cytometry, an expansion of CD8+CD57+ cells. It was genomic DNA that served as the template for profiling TCR beta VDJ and CDR3. TCRdb used MiXCR to reprocess the reads, holding one entry per CDR3 protein. The profile shows about 180,000 distinct CDR3 sequences, nearly 65% of them singletons. The specimen sequenced was sorted CD4+, CD8+, or CD8+CD57+ T cells (not recorded which) from PBMCs. The receptors were sampled from a human donor with aplastic anemia.

The rearrangement joins TRBV7-2 to TRBJ2-7; no clear D. This CDR3 has 14 amino acids. The germline V and J ends were trimmed by 5 bases and 5 bases, with 16 bases remaining between them. Germline V gene data show CDR1 as SGHTA and CDR2 as FQGNSA. This CDR3 is CASSPYQLGNEQYF. CDR3 nucleotides: TGTGCCAGCAGCCCCTACCAACTGGGGAACGAGCAGTACTTC.

The gene calls are TRBV5-1 and TRBJ2-3; the D gene is possibly TRBD1 (5 bases). The CDR3 contains 14 residues. Germline V lookup: CDR1 SGHRS, CDR2 YFSETQ. V dropped 4 bases and J dropped 1 base, with 10 bases sitting between them. The CDR3 region has the DNA TGCGCCAGCAGCCTAAGACAGCGCACAGATACGCAGTATTTT. It translates to CASSLRQRTDTQYF.

This clonotype was detected ten times or more. This chain joins TRBV19 and TRBJ2-3; 7 bases match TRBD1. Germline lookup yields CDR1 LNHDA and CDR2 SQIVND (reference sequence). The CDR3 consists of 15 residues. The V gene end was trimmed by 6 bases and the J gene end by 4 bases; junction bases not matched to a gene: 10. The CDR3 sequence: CASSQRDSGADTQYF. Here the CDR3 DNA reads TGTGCCAGTAGCCAACGGGACAGTGGGGCAGATACGCAGTATTTT.

This clonotype turned up a few times. The chain carries TRBV5-1 and TRBJ1-6, with TRBD1 matching 7 bases. Germline CDR1 is SGHRS and CDR2 is YFSETQ. This CDR3 spans 16 amino acids. The ends lost 4 bases at V and 0 bases at J; junction bases unmatched: 4. This chain's CDR3 is CASSQGQSSYNSPLHF. The CDR3 nucleotides read TGCGCCAGCAGCCAGGGACAGAGCTCCTATAATTCACCCCTCCACTTT.

Ten or more counts support this clonotype. The chain recombines TRBV6-1 with TRBJ1-1, with D unresolved. The CDR3 is 13 amino acids. The V end was cut by 5 bases, the J end by 0 bases, with 7 bases between. In germline, CDR1 is MNHNS, CDR2 SASEGT. The CDR3 loop reads CASSSRMNTEAFF. The CDR3 nucleotides read TGTGCCAGCAGTTCTCGGATGAACACTGAAGCTTTCTTT.

The V gene is TRBV24-1, the J gene TRBJ2-3, with D perhaps matching TRBD2 (6 bases). This CDR3 is built from 13 residues. Trimming removed 12 bases from V and 4 bases from J, with 16 bases in between. Germline V gives CDR1 KGHDR, CDR2 SFDVKD. This CDR3 is CASSEGRSDTQYF. The CDR3, as DNA: TGTGCCTCGTCGGAGGGAAGATCAGATACGCAGTATTTT.

This clonotype was counted between two and nine times. This rearrangement joins TRBV10-2 to TRBJ1-1; D unresolved. The CDR3 consists of 13 residues. The V end lost 4 bases, the J end lost 4 bases, and 10 bases lay between the germline ends. Germline V gene sequence: CDR1 WSHSY, CDR2 SAAADI. The CDR3 region is CASSGGRGTEAFF. CDR3 DNA sequence: TGCGCCAGCAGTGGCGGCCGGGGCACTGAAGCTTTCTTT.

The genes are TRBV29-1 and TRBJ2-5; D call uncertain. The germline CDR1 and CDR2 sequences are SQVTM and ANQGSEA. V shed 4 bases and J shed 0 bases, with 9 bases lying between them. There are 13 residues in the CDR3. CDR3 bases: TGCAGCGTTGTTCTCCAAAACCAAGAGACCCAGTACTTC. This translates into CSVVLQNQETQYF.

The chain is built from TRBV9 and TRBJ1-4; 9 nucleotides agree with TRBD1. The CDR3 is 15 amino acids. Germline CDR1 and CDR2: SGDLS and YYNGEE. J lost 3 bases, V lost 0 bases, and 0 bases had no gene match. The CDR3 nucleotides are TGTGCCAGCAGCGTAGGACAGGGGGCTAATGAAAAACTGTTTTTT. Encoded protein: CASSVGQGANEKLFF. Variable domain in full (rest from reference TRBV9 and TRBJ1-4): DSGVTQTPKHLITATGQRVTLRCSPRSGDLSVYWYQQSLDQGLQFLIQYYNGEERAKGNILERFSAQQFPDLHSELNLSSLELGDSALYFCASSVGQGANEKLFFGSGTQLSVL.

The chain couples TRBV7-8 to TRBJ1-5; tentative D call: TRBD1 (5 bases). Looked up from germline, CDR1 is SGHVS and CDR2 is FQNEAQ. The CDR3 is made up of 17 amino acids. V gave up 3 bases and J gave up 0 bases, with 15 bases separating them. CDR3 region: CASSFAVGAGSNQPQHF. The CDR3 DNA is TGTGCCAGCAGCTTCGCCGTCGGGGCAGGTAGCAATCAGCCCCAGCATTTT.

For the CDR3, the DNA is TGTGCCATCAGTGAGTCTCCCCTGACTAGCGGGAGCACAGATACGCAGTATTTT. Translating gives CAISESPLTSGSTDTQYF. This chain connects TRBV10-3 to TRBJ2-3; 10 bases fit TRBD2. The germline CDR1 and CDR2 sequences are ENHRY and SYGVKD. The V segment lost 0 bases and the J segment 0 bases; nucleotides outside the gene matches: 6. This CDR3 is 18 amino acids long.

V gene TRBV7-2 combines with J gene TRBJ2-7, with D maybe TRBD2 (5 bases). Germline CDR1 reads SGHTA; CDR2 reads FQGNSA. V was shortened by 1 base and J by 3 bases, with 10 bases between the two germline ends. The CDR3 runs 14 residues. CDR3 in DNA: TGTGCCAGCAGCTTAGAGGCCGGGAACTACGAGCAGTACTTC. This sequence encodes CASSLEAGNYEQYF.

The V gene is TRBV9, the J gene TRBJ1-2; D remains unclear. The CDR3 length is 13 residues. Between the trimmed V and J ends, which lost 3 bases and 7 bases, there was a span of 13 bases. Germline CDR1 is SGDLS and CDR2 is YYNGEE. This CDR3 reads CASSAGLYGGYTF. The DNA for the CDR3 is TGTGCCAGCAGCGCGGGGTTATACGGTGGCTACACCTTC.

Regarding this clonotype: This CDR3 fails to terminate in the conserved phenylalanine or tryptophan, so it likely reflects a read error. It is unclear where the CDR3 begins or ends on the DNA, so no DNA is shown, and the CDR3 is as TCRdb lists it. The gene calls are TRBV15 and TRBJ1-6. Germline V gene data show CDR1 as LNHNV and CDR2 as YYDKDF (reference sequence). The CDR3 spans 8 amino acids, including both terminal residues. The CDR3 is CATSRDSS.

The chain is built from TRBV19 and TRBJ2-7; 7 bases align to TRBD1. This CDR3 is 15 amino acids long. Germline CDR1 LNHDA, CDR2 SQIVND (reference sequence). The V gene end was trimmed by 7 bases and the J gene end by 3 bases; junction bases not matched to a gene: 12. The CDR3 DNA reads as TGTGCCAGTACCAAACAACAGGGGTCCTACTACGAGCAGTACTTC. It yields the protein CASTKQQGSYYEQYF.

J is TRBJ2-2 and V is TRBV20-1, with 10 bases that match TRBD1. This CDR3 spans 14 amino acids. The germline V gene has CDR1 DFQATT and CDR2 SNEGSKA (reference sequence). The V gene end was trimmed by 5 bases and the J gene end by 2 bases; junction bases not matched to a gene: 2. CDR3 in amino acids: CSAWDRGNTGELFF. The CDR3 DNA follows: TGCAGTGCTTGGGACAGGGGAAACACCGGGGAGCTGTTTTTT.

The chain is built from TRBV12-3 or TRBV12-4 and TRBJ1-1, with a weak D call TRBD1 (6 bases). The germline V and J ends were trimmed by 3 bases and 1 base, with 15 bases remaining between them. The CDR3 covers 16 residues. In DNA form, the CDR3 reads TGTGCCAGCAGTTTTAGGGAACGGACAGCGAACACTGAAGCTTTCTTT. Its protein is CASSFRERTANTEAFF.

The rearrangement links TRBV15 to TRBJ2-7, with 8 bases that match TRBD2. The trim removed 2 bases at V and 0 bases at J, leaving 6 bases unmatched. The CDR3 is 16 residues long. Germline values: CDR1 LNHNV, CDR2 YYDKDF (reference sequence). CDR3 nucleotide sequence: TGTGCCACCAGCAGACAGCTAGCGGGCAGCTCCTACGAGCAGTACTTC. Translation: CATSRQLAGSSYEQYF.

The chain couples TRBV29-1 to TRBJ1-2, with 10 bases that match TRBD1. Losses at the gene ends were 4 bases for V and 7 bases for J; bases not matched to a gene: 3. This CDR3 contains 12 residues. CDR1 SQVTM and CDR2 ANQGSEA come from the germline V gene. CDR3 loop: CSVGQGATGYTF. CDR3 bases: TGCAGCGTTGGACAGGGGGCTACTGGCTACACCTTC.

This clonotype was found many times. The chain uses TRBV12-3 or TRBV12-4 and TRBJ1-2, with unresolved D. The CDR3 has 13 residues. V lost 2 bases and J lost 9, with 13 bases in between. The CDR3 here is CASSLNGVGSYTF. CDR3 DNA sequence: TGTGCCAGCAGTTTAAATGGCGTGGGTAGCTACACCTTC.

This clonotype was seen many times. The chain is built from TRBV29-1 and TRBJ2-7, with D tentatively TRBD2 (6 bases). With 4 bases removed from V and 3 bases from J, the gap between germline ends came to 10 bases. This CDR3 has 12 residues. Germline V gives CDR1 SQVTM, CDR2 ANQGSEA. The CDR3 bases are TGCAGCGTTGTCGGGGGAGGCTACGAGCAGTACTTC. Encoded protein: CSVVGGGYEQYF.

The gene calls are TRBV20-1 and TRBJ1-1; TRBD1 aligns across 9 bases. The CDR3 sequence is 11 residues long. Trimming took 2 bases from V and 12 from J; bases not matched to a gene: 4. Germline values: CDR1 DFQATT, CDR2 SNEGSKA (reference sequence). DNA of the CDR3: TGCAGTGCTAGAATCGGGACAGGGACTTTCTTT. Translated: CSARIGTGTFF.

This clonotype was seen repeatedly, ten times or more. The chain links TRBV19 to TRBJ1-5; no clear D. CDR3 length: 14 residues. In germline, CDR1 is LNHDA, CDR2 SQIVND (reference sequence). V was cut by 3 bases and J by 6 bases, with 12 bases left in between. The CDR3 nucleotides read TGTGCCAGTAGTATGGGCTACGAGGGTCAGCCCCAGCATTTT. Its translation is CASSMGYEGQPQHF.